This T cell receptor (beta chain) was observed in a study of CD8+ T cells in alopecia areata. Overall study context: Patients in the treated group were given tofacitinib by mouth, 5 to 10 mg twice a day. The study's findings and limits: In lesional scalp, particularly from alopecia totalis/universalis, clonality was higher than in normal scalp.

This clone was observed a handful of times. No antigen is known for it. Sequencing templates came from extracted RNA that was reverse transcribed into cDNA. Here immunoSEQ multiplex PCR was the method, and the copy in TCRdb shows in-frame clones only, minus some. This sample has hundreds of thousands of clones, with roughly 69% found just once. Peripheral blood, together with lesional scalp punch biopsies, was collected from alopecia areata patients. V lost 4 bases and J 5 bases, leaving 12 bases between the germline ends. The CDR3 totals 13 residues. Germline V gene sequence: CDR1 ENHRY, CDR2 SYGVKD. The chain carries TRBV10-3 and TRBJ2-7, with D possibly TRBD1 on 6 matching bases. The sequence was collected from a human donor with alopecia areata. The sample here was CD4+ T cells sorted from blood, taken at week 0. The CDR3 loop reads CAISAPGVNEQYF. The CDR3 nucleotides read TGTGCCATCAGTGCCCCAGGGGTCAACGAGCAGTACTTC.